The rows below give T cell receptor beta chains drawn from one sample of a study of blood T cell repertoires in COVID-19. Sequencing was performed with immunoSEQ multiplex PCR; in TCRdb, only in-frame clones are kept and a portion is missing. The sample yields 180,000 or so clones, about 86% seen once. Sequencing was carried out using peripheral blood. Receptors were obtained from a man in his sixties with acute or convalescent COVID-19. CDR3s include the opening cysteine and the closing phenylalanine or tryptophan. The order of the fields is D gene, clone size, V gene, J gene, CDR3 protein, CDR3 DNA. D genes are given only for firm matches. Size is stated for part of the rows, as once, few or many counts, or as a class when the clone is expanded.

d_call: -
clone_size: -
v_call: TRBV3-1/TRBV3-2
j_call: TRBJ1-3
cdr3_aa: CASSLTDSGNTIYF
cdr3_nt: TGTGCCAGCAGCCTGACAGACTCTGGAAACACCATATATTTT

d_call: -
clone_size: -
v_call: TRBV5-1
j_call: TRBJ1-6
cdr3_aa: CASSLAGGQGIGKLHF
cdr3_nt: TGCGCCAGCAGCTTGGCAGGTGGGCAGGGGATAGGCAAGCTCCACTTT

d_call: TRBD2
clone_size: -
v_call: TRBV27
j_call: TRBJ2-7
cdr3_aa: CASRVGLAVSYEQYF
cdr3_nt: TGTGCCAGCAGAGTGGGACTAGCGGTTTCCTACGAGCAGTACTTC

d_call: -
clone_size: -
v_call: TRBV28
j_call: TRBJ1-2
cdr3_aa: CASSLYGYYGYTF
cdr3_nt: TGTGCCAGCAGTTTATACGGGTACTATGGCTACACCTTC

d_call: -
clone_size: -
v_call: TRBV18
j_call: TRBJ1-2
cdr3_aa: CASSPVTVTGGYTF
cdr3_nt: TGTGCCAGCTCACCAGTGACGGTCACAGGCGGCTACACCTTC

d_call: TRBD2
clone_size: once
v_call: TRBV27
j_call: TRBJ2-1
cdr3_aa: CASSFGGAWGNEQFF
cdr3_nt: TGTGCCAGCAGTTTCGGGGGGGCATGGGGCAATGAGCAGTTCTTC

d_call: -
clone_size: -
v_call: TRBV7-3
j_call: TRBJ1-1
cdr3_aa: CASSSPGGTAFF
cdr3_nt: TGTGCCAGCAGCTCCCCCGGTGGTACGGCTTTCTTT

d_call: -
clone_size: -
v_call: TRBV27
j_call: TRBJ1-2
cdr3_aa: CASSLNGAYGYTF
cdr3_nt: TGTGCCAGCAGTTTAAATGGGGCGTATGGCTACACCTTC

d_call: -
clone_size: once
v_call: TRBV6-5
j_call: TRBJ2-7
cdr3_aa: CASSREPVLYEQYF
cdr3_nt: TGTGCCAGCAGCCGAGAACCGGTCCTCTACGAGCAGTACTTC

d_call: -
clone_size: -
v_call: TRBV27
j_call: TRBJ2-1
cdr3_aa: CASGENGGYNEQFF
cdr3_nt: TGTGCCAGCGGGGAAAATGGGGGGTACAATGAGCAGTTCTTC

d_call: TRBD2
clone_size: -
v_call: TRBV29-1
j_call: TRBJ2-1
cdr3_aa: CSVGLAGTYNEQFF
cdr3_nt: TGCAGCGTTGGGCTAGCGGGAACCTACAATGAGCAGTTCTTC

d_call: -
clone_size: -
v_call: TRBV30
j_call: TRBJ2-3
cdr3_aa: CAWRTSPTDTQYF
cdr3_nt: TGTGCCTGGCGTACTAGCCCTACAGATACGCAGTATTTT

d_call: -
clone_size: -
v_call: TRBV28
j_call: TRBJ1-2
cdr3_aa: CASSFSMDSRPNYGYTF
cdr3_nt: TGTGCCAGCAGTTTCTCGATGGACAGCCGCCCTAACTATGGCTACACCTTC

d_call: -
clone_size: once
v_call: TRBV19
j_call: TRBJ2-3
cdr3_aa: CASRRTLSTDTQYF
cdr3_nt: TGTGCCAGTAGACGGACACTTAGCACAGATACGCAGTATTTT

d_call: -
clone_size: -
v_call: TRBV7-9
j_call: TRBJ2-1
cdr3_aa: CASSLTLYNEQFF
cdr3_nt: TGTGCCAGCAGCTTAACTCTCTACAATGAGCAGTTCTTC

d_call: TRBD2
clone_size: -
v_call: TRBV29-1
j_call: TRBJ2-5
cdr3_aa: CSVEGSGSGWTQYF
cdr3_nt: TGCAGCGTTGAAGGTAGCGGGAGTGGTTGGACCCAGTACTTC

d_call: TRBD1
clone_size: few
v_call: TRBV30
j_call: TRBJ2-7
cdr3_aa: CAWTPGTGGGYEQYF
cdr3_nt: TGTGCCTGGACTCCCGGGACAGGGGGCGGTTACGAGCAGTACTTC

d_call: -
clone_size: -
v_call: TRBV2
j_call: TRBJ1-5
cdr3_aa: CASGRGAEDNQPQHF
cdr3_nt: TGTGCCAGCGGCCGGGGGGCTGAAGACAATCAGCCCCAGCATTTT

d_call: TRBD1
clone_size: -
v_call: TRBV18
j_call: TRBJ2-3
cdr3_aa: CASSLGQGTDTQYF
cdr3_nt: TGTGCCAGCTCACTCGGACAGGGAACAGATACGCAGTATTTT

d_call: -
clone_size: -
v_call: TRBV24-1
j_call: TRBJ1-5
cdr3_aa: CATSDRTHSINQPQHF
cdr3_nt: TGTGCCACCAGTGATCGGACACACAGCATCAATCAGCCCCAGCATTTT

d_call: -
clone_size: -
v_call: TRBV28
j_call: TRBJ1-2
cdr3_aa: CASSFWAAGRTNYGYTF
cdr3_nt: TGTGCCAGCAGTTTTTGGGCGGCGGGGAGAACTAACTATGGCTACACCTTC

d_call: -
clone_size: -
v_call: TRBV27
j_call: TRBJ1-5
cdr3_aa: CASSLYGDGNQPQHF
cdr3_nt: TGTGCCAGCAGTTTATACGGGGATGGCAATCAGCCCCAGCATTTT

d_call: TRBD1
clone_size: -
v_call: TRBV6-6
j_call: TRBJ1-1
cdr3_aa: CASRRDRGLNTEAFF
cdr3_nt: TGTGCCAGCAGACGTGACAGGGGATTGAACACTGAAGCTTTCTTT

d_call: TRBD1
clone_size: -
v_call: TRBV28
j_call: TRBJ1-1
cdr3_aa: CASSPGQGWDTEAFF
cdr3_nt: TGTGCCAGCAGTCCGGGACAGGGGTGGGACACTGAAGCTTTCTTT

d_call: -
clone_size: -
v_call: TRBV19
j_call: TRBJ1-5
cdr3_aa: CASSMIVTGEWEPQHF
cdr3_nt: TGTGCCAGTAGTATGATTGTAACGGGAGAGTGGGAGCCCCAGCATTTT

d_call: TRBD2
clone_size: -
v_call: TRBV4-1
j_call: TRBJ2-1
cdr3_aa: CASSRTPGTSGSNEQFF
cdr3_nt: TGCGCCAGCAGCCGAACCCCCGGGACTAGCGGGAGTAATGAGCAGTTCTTC

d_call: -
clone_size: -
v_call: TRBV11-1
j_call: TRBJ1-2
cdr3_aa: CASSFGQSGYTF
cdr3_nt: TGTGCCAGCAGCTTCGGACAGAGTGGCTACACCTTC

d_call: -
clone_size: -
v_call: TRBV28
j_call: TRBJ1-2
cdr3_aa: CASSISSNYGYTF
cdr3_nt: TGTGCCAGCAGTATTAGTTCTAACTATGGCTACACCTTC

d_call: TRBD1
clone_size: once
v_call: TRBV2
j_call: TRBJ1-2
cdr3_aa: CASTVGQGYGYTF
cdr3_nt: TGTGCCAGCACCGTCGGACAGGGGTATGGCTACACCTTC

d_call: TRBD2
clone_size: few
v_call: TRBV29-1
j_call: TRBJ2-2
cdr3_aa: CSVLTSGNVAGELFF
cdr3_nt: TGCAGCGTCTTGACTAGCGGGAACGTCGCCGGGGAGCTGTTTTTT

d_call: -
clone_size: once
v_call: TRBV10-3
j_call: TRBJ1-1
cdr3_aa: CAISSQGTSAFF
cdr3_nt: TGTGCCATCAGTTCGCAGGGGACGAGCGCTTTCTTT

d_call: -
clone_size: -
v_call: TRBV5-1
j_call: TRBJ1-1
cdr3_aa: CASRTQVMGTEAFF
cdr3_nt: TGCGCCAGCAGAACACAGGTGATGGGCACTGAAGCTTTCTTT